These 26 T cell receptor beta chains were all obtained from the same sample, sequenced in a study of beta chain features in type 1 diabetes. Findings and limits, study-wide: Type 1 diabetes patients had TCRB CDR3s that were shorter (moderately but significantly so) in all four CD4+ subsets.

Isolated RNA was reverse transcribed in full, so expressed TCRB transcripts were sequenced. Sequenced by immunoSEQ multiplex PCR; TCRdb stores in-frame clones only, minus some. The data contain roughly 250,000 clones, around 20% of them singletons. These receptors have no identified antigens. Material: naive CD4+ T cells from blood. These receptor sequences come from a woman between 40 and 55 years old with type 1 diabetes.

The genes are TRBV10-3 and TRBJ1-5, with D uncertain. The CDR3 has 15 residues. Germline loops: CDR1 ENHRY, CDR2 SYGVKD. The ends were cut back, 0 bases at V and 5 bases at J, with 11 bases in the middle. The CDR3 loop is CAISESQVNDQPQHF. In DNA, the CDR3 is TGTGCCATCAGTGAGTCGCAGGTGAACGATCAGCCCCAGCATTTT.

The chain combines TRBV7-2 with TRBJ2-7, with 13 positions matching TRBD2. Germline loops: CDR1 SGHTA, CDR2 FQGNSA. Unmatched junction bases numbered 12, after V lost 5 bases and J lost 5 bases. CDR3 length equals 17 residues. CDR3 sequence: CASSPGGGLAGRDEQYF. In DNA, the CDR3 is TGTGCCAGCAGCCCGGGAGGGGGACTAGCGGGAAGAGACGAGCAGTACTTC.

The chain couples TRBV9 to TRBJ2-5; tentatively, D is TRBD2 (6 bases). Trimming removed 0 bases at V and 6 bases at J, with 12 bases between. Looked up from germline, CDR1 is SGDLS and CDR2 is YYNGEE. This CDR3 comprises 14 residues. The DNA of the CDR3 is TGTGCCAGCAGCGTAGCCGCAGGACTACAGACCCAGTACTTC. Encoded protein: CASSVAAGLQTQYF. The variable domain in full, completed from reference TRBV9 and TRBJ2-5, reads DSGVTQTPKHLITATGQRVTLRCSPRSGDLSVYWYQQSLDQGLQFLIQYYNGEERAKGNILERFSAQQFPDLHSELNLSSLELGDSALYFCASSVAAGLQTQYFGPGTRLLVL.

This clone was detected a few times. This rearrangement joins TRBV6-6 to TRBJ2-7; tentative D call: TRBD1 (5 bases). The germline V gene encodes CDR1 MNHNY and CDR2 SVGAGI (reference sequence). The V end was cut by 5 bases, the J end by 1 base, with 15 bases between. This CDR3 is 15 amino acids long. CDR3 nucleotides: TGTGCCAGCAGTGCGGCGCCAGACAGTTCCTACGAGCAGTACTTC. This encodes CASSAAPDSSYEQYF.

The chain employs TRBV7-2 and TRBJ1-4, with 7 bases lining up with TRBD1. Trimming took 6 bases from V and 6 from J; bases not matched to a gene: 7. This CDR3 is 14 amino acids long. Looked up from germline, CDR1 is SGHTA and CDR2 is FQGNSA. The CDR3 spells CASRDRIGDEKLFF. The CDR3 bases are TGTGCCAGCAGGGACAGGATTGGAGATGAAAAACTGTTTTTT.

This chain connects TRBV15 to TRBJ2-5, with 7 bases that match TRBD1. The CDR3 totals 13 residues. Unmatched junction bases numbered 1, after V lost 4 bases and J lost 2 bases. Germline assignment: CDR1 LNHNV and CDR2 YYDKDF (reference sequence). CDR3: CATSMGQQETQYF. CDR3 sequence (DNA): TGTGCCACCAGCATGGGACAGCAAGAGACCCAGTACTTC. Combining the CDR3 with reference TRBV15 and TRBJ2-5 gives the whole variable domain DAMVIQNPRYQVTQFGKPVTLSCSQTLNHNVMYWYQQKSSQAPKLLFHYYDKDFNNEADTPDNFQSRRPNTSFCFLDIRSPGLGDTAMYLCATSMGQQETQYFGPGTRLLVL.

V gene TRBV28 combines with J gene TRBJ1-2, with 8 bases that match TRBD1. CDR1 is MDHEN, CDR2 SYDVKM, per germline. With V trimmed by 7 bases and J by 3 bases, 7 bases remained unmatched. The CDR3 is 14 amino acids. CDR3 bases: TGTGCCAGCACCCGACAGGGGATCGACTATGGCTACACCTTC. It codes for CASTRQGIDYGYTF.

Only a few counts were recorded for this clone. The chain recombines TRBV5-1 with TRBJ2-1; 12 bases map to TRBD2. Germline assignment: CDR1 SGHRS and CDR2 YFSETQ. V was pared by 4 bases and J by 9 bases, with 5 bases of the junction left unmatched. The CDR3 runs to 14 residues. CDR3 amino acids: CASSRLAGEGEQFF. The CDR3 DNA sequence: TGCGCCAGCAGCCGACTAGCGGGAGAGGGTGAGCAGTTCTTC.

The chain recombines TRBV5-4 with TRBJ2-3, with D unclear. Per germline, CDR1 SGHNT and CDR2 YYREEE (reference sequence). The CDR3 runs to 16 residues. V shed 4 bases and J shed 2 bases, with 17 bases lying between them. CDR3 loop: CASSPSAQSNTDTQYF. CDR3 in DNA: TGTGCCAGCAGCCCGTCAGCACAGTCTAACACAGATACGCAGTATTTT.

This clone was recorded a few times. This chain joins TRBV15 and TRBJ2-1, with D possibly matching TRBD2 (6 bases). The CDR3 covers 16 residues. From germline, CDR1 is LNHNV and CDR2 YYDKDF (reference sequence). Trimming removed 4 bases at V and 6 bases at J, with 19 bases between. In nucleotides, the CDR3 is TGTGCCACCAGCACCCTCCAGGGCGGGGTCTCCAATGAGCAGTTCTTC. It encodes CATSTLQGGVSNEQFF.

This rearrangement joins TRBV29-1 to TRBJ1-1, with D tentatively TRBD1 (5 bases). This CDR3 region has 12 residues. Germline lookup yields CDR1 SQVTM and CDR2 ANQGSEA. Trimming cost V 5 bases and J 1 base, with 8 bases left between them. The CDR3 protein is CSVTDTNTEAFF. The DNA of the CDR3 is TGCAGCGTTACGGACACGAACACTGAAGCTTTCTTT.

The chain joins TRBV5-1 to TRBJ2-3; TRBD1 agrees at 10 bases. The germline V gene encodes CDR1 SGHRS and CDR2 YFSETQ. Trimming at V came to 0 bases and at J to 2 bases, leaving 3 bases not matched to a gene. CDR3 length: 16 amino acids. The CDR3 loop is CASSLGQGAATDTQYF. Here the CDR3 DNA reads TGCGCCAGCAGCTTGGGACAGGGGGCAGCCACAGATACGCAGTATTTT.

CDR3 protein: CASSPWTGQNTGELFF. The CDR3 DNA follows: TGTGCCAGCAGCCCCTGGACAGGGCAGAACACCGGGGAGCTGTTTTTT. V and J are TRBV5-6 and TRBJ2-2, with TRBD1 matching over 8 bases. This CDR3 has 16 residues. The germline CDR1 and CDR2 sequences are SGHDT and YYEEEE. With V trimmed by 4 bases and J by 1 base, 6 bases remained unmatched. The full variable domain, rest sourced from reference TRBV5-6 and TRBJ2-2, is DAGVTQSPTHLIKTRGQQVTLRCSPKSGHDTVSWYQQALGQGPQFIFQYYEEEERQRGNFPDRFSGHQFPNYSSELNVNALLLGDSALYLCASSPWTGQNTGELFFGEGSRLTVL.

The rearrangement links TRBV2 to TRBJ1-2; D might be TRBD1 (6 bases). V was shortened by 7 bases and J by 5 bases, with 20 bases between the two germline ends. This CDR3 contains 15 residues. Germline CDR1 and CDR2: SNHLY and FYNNEI. The CDR3 spells CASTPSTGILYGYTF. CDR3 in DNA: TGTGCCAGCACCCCTTCCACAGGGATACTTTATGGCTACACCTTC.

This clone turned up a few times. The chain links TRBV30 to TRBJ2-5; the D gene is possibly TRBD1 (5 bases). The germline V gene encodes CDR1 GTSNPN and CDR2 SVGIG (reference sequence). The CDR3 sequence is 12 residues long. With 2 bases removed from V and 13 bases from J, the gap between germline ends came to 17 bases. This chain's CDR3 is CAWSLGRQSAYF. The CDR3 nucleotides read TGTGCCTGGAGTCTAGGCCGACAGTCGGCGTACTTC.

The rearrangement joins TRBV18 to TRBJ2-7, with 14 bases identical to TRBD2. Germline CDR1 and CDR2: KGHSH and LQKENI. Losses at the gene ends were 2 bases for V and 2 bases for J; bases not matched to a gene: 5. This CDR3 spans 17 amino acids. The chain's CDR3 is CASSPGGLAGGTYEQYF. CDR3 DNA: TGTGCCAGCTCACCAGGAGGACTAGCGGGAGGAACCTACGAGCAGTACTTC.

The chain couples TRBV4-2 to TRBJ2-7, with 11 positions matching TRBD1. Looked up from germline, CDR1 is LGHNA and CDR2 is YNFKEQ. With V trimmed by 3 bases and J by 2 bases, 6 bases remained unmatched. The CDR3 contains 16 residues. CDR3 nucleotide sequence: TGTGCCAGCAGCCAGGCGGACAGGGGGCCCACCTACGAGCAGTACTTC. Its translation: CASSQADRGPTYEQYF.

This clone was counted a few times. The chain joins TRBV9 to TRBJ2-5; TRBD2 might be the D (6 bases). V shed 4 bases and J shed 2 bases, with 15 bases lying between them. CDR3 length: 15 residues. Germline V gene lookup returns CDR1 SGDLS and CDR2 YYNGEE. The CDR3 reads CASSLRDGGQETQYF. As DNA, the CDR3 is TGTGCCAGCAGCCTACGGGACGGGGGACAAGAGACCCAGTACTTC.

The chain is built from TRBV28 and TRBJ1-2, with D possibly TRBD1 on 5 matching bases. There are 12 residues in the CDR3. The V gene lost 6 bases and the J gene lost 8 bases, with 13 bases spanning the gap. Germline loops: CDR1 MDHEN, CDR2 SYDVKM. DNA for the CDR3: TGTGCCAGCAGAGACGGGGGAAGCGGCTACACCTTC. Its translation: CASRDGGSGYTF.

The V call is TRBV7-9, the J call TRBJ2-2; D ambiguous. CDR3 length: 13 residues. Trimming took 7 bases from V and 2 from J, leaving 8 bases between them. Germline lookup yields CDR1 SEHNR and CDR2 FQNEAQ (reference sequence). The CDR3 DNA follows: TGTGCCAGCACTGCAGTTAACACCGGGGAGCTGTTTTTT. Protein sequence: CASTAVNTGELFF. Complete variable domain (other parts from reference TRBV7-9 and TRBJ2-2): DTGVSQNPRHKITKRGQNVTFRCDPISEHNRLYWYRQTLGQGPEFLTYFQNEAQLEKSRLLSDRFSAERPKGSFSTLEIQRTEQGDSAMYLCASTAVNTGELFFGEGSRLTVL.

In its sample, this clone was seen a few times. The V gene is TRBV2, the J gene TRBJ2-5; 9 bases are shared with TRBD2. J was trimmed by 5 bases and V by 8 bases; bases with no gene match: 6. CDR3 size: 13 residues. In germline, CDR1 is SNHLY, CDR2 FYNNEI. CDR3 in amino acids: CASGGGAWETQYF. DNA for the CDR3: TGTGCCAGCGGCGGGGGGGCCTGGGAGACCCAGTACTTC.

This clone was seen only a few times. The chain links TRBV9 to TRBJ1-1, with TRBD1 as a possible D gene (6 bases). The CDR3 extends over 16 amino acids. CDR1 and CDR2 (germline): SGDLS, YYNGEE. Trimming took 3 bases from V and 1 from J, leaving 16 bases between them. The CDR3 sequence: CASSAPGVSGNTEAFF. For the CDR3, the DNA is TGTGCCAGCAGCGCCCCAGGGGTCAGTGGGAACACTGAAGCTTTCTTT.

This clone was observed a handful of times. This rearrangement joins TRBV6-5 to TRBJ2-7; no clear D. Germline lookup yields CDR1 MNHEY and CDR2 SVGAGI. Trimming pared 8 bases from V and 2 bases from J, leaving 16 bases between. This CDR3 region has 14 residues. The CDR3 reads CASWPLGTAYEQYF. CDR3 coding DNA: TGTGCCAGCTGGCCCCTCGGCACAGCCTACGAGCAGTACTTC.

As regards this clone: A junction end diverges from the germline sequence, so it may reflect a read error. The V and J genes are TRBV29-1 and TRBJ2-1; 8 bases map to TRBD2. The CDR3 has 10 residues. The germline gives CDR1 SQVTM, CDR2 ANQGSEA. The CDR3 protein is CSGGYNEQFF. For the CDR3, the DNA is TGTTCGGGGGGGTACAATGAGCAGTTCTTC.

The V and J genes are TRBV29-1 and TRBJ1-3, with 7 bases aligning to TRBD1. The CDR3 covers 15 residues. The V gene end was trimmed by 0 bases and the J gene end by 2 bases; junction bases not matched to a gene: 4. Germline loops: CDR1 SQVTM, CDR2 ANQGSEA. CDR3 DNA sequence: TGCAGCGTTGAAGATTGGACAGGAACTGGAAACACCATATATTTT. It is translated as CSVEDWTGTGNTIYF.

A few counts support this clone. This CDR3 is also generated by other DNA sequences in the sample. This chain connects TRBV19 to TRBJ1-1; D ambiguous. V was pared by 4 bases and J by 1 base, with 4 bases between. The CDR3 covers 12 residues. The germline CDR1 and CDR2 sequences are LNHDA and SQIVND (reference sequence). CDR3 DNA sequence: TGTGCCAGTAGTAGCGGGAACACTGAAGCTTTCTTT. It translates to CASSSGNTEAFF.